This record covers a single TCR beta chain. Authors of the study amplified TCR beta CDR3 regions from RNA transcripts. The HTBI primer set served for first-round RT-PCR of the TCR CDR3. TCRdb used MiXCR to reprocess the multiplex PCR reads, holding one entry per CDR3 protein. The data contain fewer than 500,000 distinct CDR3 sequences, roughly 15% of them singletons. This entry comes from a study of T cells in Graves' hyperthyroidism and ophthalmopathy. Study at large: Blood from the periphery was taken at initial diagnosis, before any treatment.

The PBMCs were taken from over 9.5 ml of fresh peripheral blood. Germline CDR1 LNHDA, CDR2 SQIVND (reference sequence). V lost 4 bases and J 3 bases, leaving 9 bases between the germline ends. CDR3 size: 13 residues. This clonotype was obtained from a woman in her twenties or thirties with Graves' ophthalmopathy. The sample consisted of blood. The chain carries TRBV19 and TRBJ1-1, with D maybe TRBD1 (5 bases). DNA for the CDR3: TGTGCCAGTAGTAGGCTGGGGGACACTGAAGCTTTCTTT. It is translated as CASSRLGDTEAFF.